Shown below are 16 T cell receptor beta chains from a single sample sequenced in a study of OX40 agonist ivuxolimab in advanced cancers. The library was produced with the immunoSEQ multiplex PCR assay. As stored in TCRdb, this immuneACCESS dataset retains in-frame rearrangements with V and J assigned. A fraction of the clones does not appear; measured against another copy, unresolved V genes explain less than half of the discrepancy, and the remainder lacks a known reason. Present in this sample are some 8,000 clones, 75% to 85% of which were seen just once. The ten most abundant clones make up approximately 16% of the sample. This sample comprised CD4+ or CD8+ T cells sorted from blood, obtained in a trial of the OX40 agonist ivuxolimab. These TCRs come from an adult with an advanced solid tumor such as melanoma, head and neck, liver or kidney cancer.

The V gene is TRBV6-4, the J gene TRBJ1-1; tentatively, D is TRBD1 (5 bases). The V gene's germline CDR1 is MRHNA and CDR2 SNTAGT. V gave up 0 bases and J gave up 7 bases, with 9 bases separating them. CDR3 length: 13 amino acids. In DNA form, the CDR3 reads TGTGCCAGCAGTGACTCGAGTAGGGGTGAAGCTTTCTTT. This sequence encodes CASSDSSRGEAFF.

The rearrangement links TRBV4-1 to TRBJ2-5; D is perhaps TRBD2 (6 bases). The CDR3 has 15 residues. Trimming pared 3 bases from V and 5 bases from J, leaving 16 bases between. The germline V gene has CDR1 MGHRA and CDR2 YSYEKL. The CDR3 DNA sequence: TGCGCCAGCAGCCATGGGTGGGGGGAACGGGAGACCCAGTACTTC. Amino acids: CASSHGWGERETQYF.

This clone was observed once. The rearrangement uses TRBV19 and TRBJ1-2; D may be TRBD1 (5 bases). V dropped 0 bases and J dropped 6 bases, with 14 bases sitting between them. The CDR3 has 15 residues. CDR1 is LNHDA, CDR2 SQIVND, per germline (reference sequence). The CDR3 protein is CASSIDLHPGDGYTF. The DNA of the CDR3 is TGTGCCAGTAGTATAGATCTCCACCCGGGGGATGGCTACACCTTC.

The chain couples TRBV6-1 to TRBJ2-6; D is ambiguous. Trimming removed 3 bases at V and 5 bases at J, with 20 bases between. Germline values: CDR1 MNHNS, CDR2 SASEGT. This CDR3 contains 18 residues. The CDR3 reads CASSDNRYAQSRANVLTF. In nucleotides, the CDR3 is TGTGCCAGCAGTGATAATCGCTATGCACAAAGTCGGGCCAACGTCCTGACTTTC.

The V call is TRBV27, the J call TRBJ1-2; 7 bases map to TRBD1. V dropped 5 bases and J dropped 2; count of bases not matched to a gene: 8. The CDR3 extends over 15 amino acids. CDR1 and CDR2 from the germline V gene are MNHEY and SMNVEV (reference sequence). CDR3 amino acids: CASSPKQGRNYGYTF. DNA for the CDR3: TGTGCCAGCAGTCCTAAACAGGGGAGGAACTATGGCTACACCTTC.

This clone rates as medium-sized. The chain carries TRBV5-1 and TRBJ2-1, with 9 bases fitting TRBD2. CDR3 length: 14 residues. CDR1 is SGHRS, CDR2 YFSETQ, per germline. Trimming took 4 bases from V and 7 from J; bases not matched to a gene: 6. CDR3 sequence reads: CASSRSGGGNEQFF. CDR3 sequence (DNA): TGCGCCAGCAGCCGTAGCGGGGGCGGGAATGAGCAGTTCTTC.

This chain connects TRBV5-6 to TRBJ2-3; TRBD1 matches at 7 bases. This CDR3 has 17 amino acids. Per the germline V gene, CDR1 is SGHDT and CDR2 is YYEEEE. Trimming removed 0 bases from V and 0 bases from J; junction bases left unmatched: 7. The CDR3 spells CASSLALTGPSTDTQYF. The CDR3 nucleotides read TGTGCCAGCAGCTTGGCCCTGACAGGGCCTAGCACAGATACGCAGTATTTT.

V gene TRBV7-3 combines with J gene TRBJ2-3; TRBD2 matches at 11 bases. Trimming at V came to 6 bases and at J to 4 bases, leaving 6 bases not matched to a gene. The V gene's germline CDR1 is SGHTA and CDR2 FQGTGA. The CDR3 covers 15 residues. The CDR3 protein is CASRKTSGESDTQYF. The CDR3 DNA is TGTGCCAGCAGAAAGACTAGCGGGGAGTCAGATACGCAGTATTTT.

The chain joins TRBV2 to TRBJ1-2; D is possibly TRBD1 (5 bases). V was pared by 10 bases and J by 2 bases, with 14 bases between. The CDR3 length is 13 residues. Germline-derived CDR1 and CDR2 are SNHLY and FYNNEI. The CDR3 bases are TGTGCCATCCCCGGGACCGCAAACTATGGCTACACCTTC. Its translation is CAIPGTANYGYTF.

The chain carries TRBV29-1 and TRBJ2-7, with D perhaps matching TRBD1 (6 bases). Germline V lookup: CDR1 SQVTM, CDR2 ANQGSEA. CDR3 length: 12 amino acids. V lost 4 bases and J 3 bases, leaving 10 bases between the germline ends. CDR3 loop: CSVGTAYYEQYF. CDR3 coding DNA: TGCAGCGTTGGGACAGCATACTACGAGCAGTACTTC.

This clone was seen more than once but under ten times. The gene calls are TRBV9 and TRBJ1-1; D is unclear. V lost 5 bases, J lost 10 bases, and 15 bases lay in between. CDR3 length: 12 amino acids. Germline V gene sequence: CDR1 SGDLS, CDR2 YYNGEE. The CDR3 region is CASSLGPHGAFF. The CDR3 DNA is TGTGCCAGCAGTCTAGGGCCTCACGGAGCTTTCTTT.

This CDR3 reads CASSPRPGTGSYEQYF. The CDR3 DNA follows: TGTGCCAGCAGCCCCCGTCCCGGGACAGGGAGCTACGAGCAGTACTTC. The genes are TRBV9 and TRBJ2-7, with 9 positions matching TRBD1. CDR1 SGDLS and CDR2 YYNGEE come from the germline V gene. Unmatched junction bases numbered 11, after V lost 4 bases and J lost 3 bases. The CDR3 is made up of 16 amino acids. Full variable domain (outside the CDR3, taken from reference TRBV9 and TRBJ2-7): DSGVTQTPKHLITATGQRVTLRCSPRSGDLSVYWYQQSLDQGLQFLIQYYNGEERAKGNILERFSAQQFPDLHSELNLSSLELGDSALYFCASSPRPGTGSYEQYFGPGTRLTVT.

CDR3 bases: TGTGCCAGCAGTAGACTATCGATCTACAATGAGCAGTTCTTC. Translated: CASSRLSIYNEQFF. The chain combines TRBV27 with TRBJ2-1; possibly TRBD2 for D (5 bases). Trimming took off 5 bases at V and 3 bases at J, with 11 bases between the two ends. This CDR3 has 14 residues. Germline lookup yields CDR1 MNHEY and CDR2 SMNVEV (reference sequence).

This clone was detected a few times. The chain recombines TRBV4-1 with TRBJ2-5; D unresolved. Trimming shortened V by 2 bases and J by 5 bases, and 18 bases separated the two germline ends. Germline V lookup: CDR1 MGHRA, CDR2 YSYEKL. This CDR3 region has 16 residues. The CDR3 DNA is TGCGCCAGCAGCCAATATCCTCAGGATGATAGGGAGACCCAGTACTTC. It encodes CASSQYPQDDRETQYF.

The chain uses TRBV9 and TRBJ1-4; D uncertain. Germline loops: CDR1 SGDLS, CDR2 YYNGEE. The V end lost 0 bases, the J end lost 7 bases, and 13 bases lay between the germline ends. This CDR3 has 15 amino acids. The CDR3 region is CASSVAGDPFEKLFF. In DNA form, the CDR3 reads TGTGCCAGCAGCGTAGCTGGGGATCCGTTTGAAAAACTGTTTTTT.

The rearrangement uses TRBV5-4 and TRBJ2-7; 9 nucleotides align to TRBD1. The germline CDR1 and CDR2 sequences are SGHNT and YYREEE (reference sequence). The CDR3 loop spans 19 amino acids. V gave up 1 base and J gave up 2 bases; unmatched junction bases: 16. The CDR3 region has the DNA TGTGCCAGCAGCTTGAGGGGCGGGACAGGGAAGGGTATGGCCTACGAGCAGTACTTC. This gives the protein CASSLRGGTGKGMAYEQYF.